Shown below are 16 T cell receptor beta chains from a single sample sequenced in a study of cytomegalovirus exposure and HLA in healthy donors. The PCR employed 60 Vbeta primers together with 13 Jbeta primers. Sequencing used immunoSEQ multiplex PCR; TCRdb keeps in-frame clones, though not all of them. The sample includes about 140,000 clones. The specimen sequenced was PBMCs. These receptors originate from a man aged 35 to 55 in good health and CMV-seronegative.

The chain links TRBV7-2 to TRBJ2-5; D possibly corresponds to TRBD2 (5 bases). Germline-derived CDR1 and CDR2 are SGHTA and FQGNSA. The V end was cut by 4 bases, the J end by 2 bases, with 23 bases between. The CDR3 runs 18 residues. CDR3 bases: TGTGCCAGCAGCTGGGATCCTAGCCGAGTATACTCACAAGAGACCCAGTACTTC. As protein: CASSWDPSRVYSQETQYF.

The chain is built from TRBV6-6 and TRBJ2-5; TRBD1 might be the D (6 bases). Looked up from germline, CDR1 is MNHNY and CDR2 is SVGAGI (reference sequence). The CDR3 totals 11 residues. Trimming took off 5 bases at V and 5 bases at J, with 6 bases between the two ends. CDR3 nucleotides: TGTGCCAGCAGTAGGGGGGAGACCCAGTACTTC. Residues: CASSRGETQYF.

CDR3: CASSAGQGPGELFF. The DNA of the CDR3 is TGTGCCAGCAGCGCCGGACAGGGCCCCGGGGAGCTGTTTTTT. The J gene is TRBJ2-2, the V gene TRBV9; 8 bases align to TRBD1. CDR1 SGDLS and CDR2 YYNGEE come from the germline V gene. Trimming at V came to 3 bases and at J to 6 bases, leaving 4 bases not matched to a gene. This CDR3 comprises 14 residues.

This chain uses TRBV18 with TRBJ1-2, with 7 nucleotides matching TRBD1. Trimming took 6 bases from V and 7 from J; bases not matched to a gene: 8. Germline V gene sequence: CDR1 KGHSH, CDR2 LQKENI. This CDR3 has 13 amino acids. The CDR3 DNA sequence: TGTGCCAGCTCCCGACAGGGACCCTCTGGCTACACCTTC. Its protein product is CASSRQGPSGYTF.

The genes are TRBV5-1 and TRBJ2-6, with 7 bases fitting TRBD1. Losses at the gene ends were 2 bases for V and 0 bases for J; bases not matched to a gene: 14. CDR3 length: 20 residues. Germline V CDR1 and CDR2: SGHRS, YFSETQ. The CDR3 loop is CASSFPGQAHWSSGANVLTF. The CDR3 DNA follows: TGCGCCAGCAGCTTTCCAGGACAGGCGCATTGGAGCTCTGGGGCCAACGTCCTGACTTTC.

This chain links TRBV19 with TRBJ2-3, with a tentative D call TRBD2 (6 bases). Germline CDR1 and CDR2: LNHDA and SQIVND (reference sequence). This CDR3 spans 15 amino acids. V lost 3 bases, J lost 0 bases, and 10 bases lay in between. DNA of the CDR3: TGTGCCAGTAGTATCACCGGGACTAGCACAGATACGCAGTATTTT. Amino acids: CASSITGTSTDTQYF.

This chain connects TRBV9 to TRBJ2-1; 9 nucleotides line up with TRBD1. CDR1 and CDR2 (germline): SGDLS, YYNGEE. The CDR3 is made up of 14 amino acids. The ends lost 7 bases at V and 8 bases at J; junction bases unmatched: 10. In DNA, the CDR3 is TGTGCCAGCGACAGGGGGGGGCGCAACTATGAGCAGTTCTTC. Translation: CASDRGGRNYEQFF.

This chain links TRBV28 with TRBJ1-2, with 7 bases identical to TRBD1. The CDR3 totals 16 residues. Germline V gene data show CDR1 as MDHEN and CDR2 as SYDVKM. Trimming cost V 5 bases and J 4 bases; bases outside gene matches: 13. This chain's CDR3 is CASSPPQQGWGYGYTF. The CDR3 coding sequence is TGTGCCAGCAGTCCTCCTCAACAGGGGTGGGGCTATGGCTACACCTTC.

The chain has TRBV27 and TRBJ2-6; tentatively, D is TRBD1 (6 bases). Between the trimmed V and J ends, which lost 4 bases and 4 bases, there was a span of 20 bases. The CDR3 contains 18 residues. Germline V gene sequence: CDR1 MNHEY, CDR2 SMNVEV (reference sequence). CDR3 sequence: CASSSLFRGMRGANVLTF. Written as DNA, the CDR3 is TGTGCCAGCAGTTCCCTCTTCAGGGGAATGAGGGGGGCCAACGTCCTGACTTTC.

V is TRBV4-1 and J is TRBJ2-2; D might be TRBD1 (6 bases). The ends were cut back, 4 bases at V and 1 base at J, with 13 bases in the middle. This CDR3 is 16 amino acids long. The germline V gene encodes CDR1 MGHRA and CDR2 YSYEKL. CDR3: CASSLIQGKNTGELFF. CDR3 nucleotide sequence: TGCGCCAGCAGCCTTATCCAGGGGAAGAACACCGGGGAGCTGTTTTTT.

The chain recombines TRBV7-2 with TRBJ2-2; maybe TRBD2 (5 bases). The germline V gene encodes CDR1 SGHTA and CDR2 FQGNSA. This CDR3 comprises 13 residues. The V end was cut by 5 bases, the J end by 4 bases, with 8 bases between. The CDR3 DNA reads TGTGCCAGCAGCGGCCGGGGCACCGGGGAGCTGTTTTTT. It encodes CASSGRGTGELFF.

V usage is TRBV7-2 and J usage is TRBJ2-7; 9 bases fit TRBD1. V lost 6 bases, J lost 5 bases, and 5 bases stayed unmatched. The germline gives CDR1 SGHTA, CDR2 FQGNSA. CDR3 length equals 13 residues. The CDR3 region is CASSTQGAHEQYF. For the CDR3, the DNA is TGTGCCAGCAGTACACAGGGGGCACACGAGCAGTACTTC.

The CDR3 sequence: CASSLGTVAYEQYF. CDR3 nucleotide sequence: TGTGCCAGCAGCTTAGGTACAGTTGCTTACGAGCAGTACTTC. This chain connects TRBV7-9 to TRBJ2-7; D remains ambiguous. V was trimmed by 1 base and J by 4 bases, leaving 11 bases between them. The CDR3 has 14 amino acids. Germline CDR1 is SEHNR and CDR2 is FQNEAQ (reference sequence). The full variable domain, its missing parts supplied by reference TRBV7-9 and TRBJ2-7, is DTGVSQNPRHKITKRGQNVTFRCDPISEHNRLYWYRQTLGQGPEFLTYFQNEAQLEKSRLLSDRFSAERPKGSFSTLEIQRTEQGDSAMYLCASSLGTVAYEQYFGPGTRLTVT.

The chain links TRBV7-2 to TRBJ1-5, with 9 bases identical to TRBD1. This CDR3 has 16 residues. Germline assignment: CDR1 SGHTA and CDR2 FQGNSA. The V and J ends lost 5 bases and 4 bases, in that order; junction bases with no gene match: 9. CDR3 residues: CASSTGQGWGNQPQHF. DNA for the CDR3: TGTGCCAGCAGCACGGGACAGGGTTGGGGGAATCAGCCCCAGCATTTT.

V usage is TRBV5-4 and J usage is TRBJ2-7; TRBD2 agrees at 13 bases. CDR1 and CDR2 from the germline V gene are SGHNT and YYREEE (reference sequence). The CDR3 spans 17 residues. Trimming removed 4 bases from V and 3 bases from J; junction bases left unmatched: 10. The CDR3 DNA reads as TGTGCCAGCAGCCTGGACGGACTAGCGGGGGCAAACTACGAGCAGTACTTC. It specifies CASSLDGLAGANYEQYF. The full variable domain, in which reference TRBV5-4 and TRBJ2-7 provide the parts outside the CDR3, is ETGVTQSPTHLIKTRGQQVTLRCSSQSGHNTVSWYQQALGQGPQFIFQYYREEENGRGNFPPRFSGLQFPNYSSELNVNALELDDSALYLCASSLDGLAGANYEQYFGPGTRLTVT.

The CDR3 region is CASTLDSYNEKLFF. The CDR3 DNA reads as TGTGCCAGTACCCTAGACAGTTATAATGAAAAACTGTTTTTT. The V and J genes are TRBV19 and TRBJ1-4; weak D call: TRBD1 (5 bases). This CDR3 is built from 14 residues. CDR1 and CDR2 (germline): LNHDA, SQIVND (reference sequence). Between the trimmed V and J ends, which lost 7 bases and 4 bases, there was a span of 13 bases.